These 24 T cell receptor beta chains share one sample of origin, sequenced in a study of OX40 agonist ivuxolimab in advanced cancers. TCRdb keeps only in-frame clones here, not all; method: immunoSEQ multiplex PCR. The sample records about 67,000 clones, approximately 90% being singletons. Sequences were derived from CD4+ or CD8+ T cells sorted from blood, sampled in a trial of the OX40 agonist ivuxolimab. The receptors here all came from an adult with an advanced solid tumor such as melanoma, head and neck, liver or kidney cancer.

This clone showed up just once. J is TRBJ2-5 and V is TRBV30, with a possible D match to TRBD2 (5 bases). Trimming cost V 0 bases and J 5 bases, with 10 bases left between them. The CDR3 is 13 residues long. CDR1 is GTSNPN, CDR2 SVGIG, per germline (reference sequence). CDR3 bases: TGTGCCTGGAGTGTACTGGGCGGGGAGACCCAGTACTTC. The encoded protein is CAWSVLGGETQYF.

V is TRBV7-9 and J is TRBJ2-7; possibly TRBD1 for D (5 bases). Trimming pared 5 bases from V and 9 bases from J, leaving 17 bases between. CDR1 is SEHNR, CDR2 FQNEAQ, per germline (reference sequence). The length of the CDR3 is 13 residues. CDR3 sequence reads: CASSPEPDSRQYF. The CDR3 region has the DNA TGTGCCAGCAGCCCAGAACCCGACAGTCGGCAGTACTTC.

The chain has TRBV5-1 and TRBJ2-7; 7 nucleotides match TRBD2. CDR3 length: 15 residues. Germline V gene data show CDR1 as SGHRS and CDR2 as YFSETQ. V lost 4 bases to trimming and J lost 0 bases; unmatched junction nucleotides: 7. In DNA, the CDR3 is TGCGCCAGCAGCCCGCGGGGGACCTACTCCTACGAGCAGTACTTC. Translated: CASSPRGTYSYEQYF. Full variable domain (rest looked up from reference TRBV5-1 and TRBJ2-7): KAGVTQTPRYLIKTRGQQVTLSCSPISGHRSVSWYQQTPGQGLQFLFEYFSETQRNKGNFPGRFSGRQFSNSRSEMNVSTLELGDSALYLCASSPRGTYSYEQYFGPGTRLTVT.

The chain is built from TRBV15 and TRBJ2-2; tentative D call: TRBD1 (5 bases). The germline V gene has CDR1 LNHNV and CDR2 YYDKDF (reference sequence). This CDR3 comprises 14 residues. Trimming took off 5 bases at V and 3 bases at J, with 10 bases between the two ends. CDR3 amino acids: CATSSDSYTGELFF. The CDR3 DNA sequence: TGTGCCACCAGCTCCGACAGCTACACCGGGGAGCTGTTTTTT. The full variable domain, in which reference TRBV15 and TRBJ2-2 provide the parts outside the CDR3, is DAMVIQNPRYQVTQFGKPVTLSCSQTLNHNVMYWYQQKSSQAPKLLFHYYDKDFNNEADTPDNFQSRRPNTSFCFLDIRSPGLGDTAMYLCATSSDSYTGELFFGEGSRLTVL.

The J gene is TRBJ1-2, the V gene TRBV7-9; D may be TRBD1 (6 bases). CDR1 SEHNR and CDR2 FQNEAQ come from the germline V gene (reference sequence). V was clipped by 1 base and J by 7 bases, with 25 bases between them. The CDR3 covers 18 residues. This CDR3 reads CASSLGSPAGEMSAGYTF. In nucleotides, the CDR3 is TGTGCCAGCAGCTTAGGCTCTCCGGCAGGGGAAATGAGTGCTGGCTACACCTTC.

The chain is built from TRBV27 and TRBJ2-1; TRBD2 aligns across 8 bases. Trimming removed 0 bases from V and 4 bases from J; junction bases left unmatched: 5. Germline assignment: CDR1 MNHEY and CDR2 SMNVEV (reference sequence). The CDR3 loop spans 16 amino acids. This CDR3 is CASSLSLAGLYNEQFF. CDR3 in DNA: TGTGCCAGCAGTTTATCTTTAGCGGGATTATACAATGAGCAGTTCTTC.

This chain links TRBV9 with TRBJ2-1; D not resolved. The V end was cut by 4 bases, the J end by 0 bases, with 11 bases between. The CDR3 extends over 15 amino acids. Germline loops: CDR1 SGDLS, CDR2 YYNGEE. CDR3 protein: CASSPRESSYNEQFF. For the CDR3, the DNA is TGTGCCAGCAGCCCCCGCGAAAGCTCCTACAATGAGCAGTTCTTC.

The J gene is TRBJ1-6, the V gene TRBV6-6; D not resolved. V lost 8 bases and J 8 bases, leaving 10 bases between the germline ends. There are 12 residues in the CDR3. Germline CDR1 reads MNHNY; CDR2 reads SVGAGI (reference sequence). CDR3 nucleotide sequence: TGTGCCAGCTCCGTCGGGGATTCACCCCTCCACTTT. It translates to CASSVGDSPLHF.

The rearrangement links TRBV29-1 to TRBJ2-3; 7 bases are a match to TRBD2. With 4 bases clipped from V and 0 bases from J, the junction kept 10 bases outside the gene matches. CDR1 is SQVTM and CDR2 is ANQGSEA in the germline V gene. CDR3 length: 16 residues. CDR3 DNA sequence: TGCAGCGTTGGTGGGGGGGAAACCTCTAGCACAGATACGCAGTATTTT. It is translated as CSVGGGETSSTDTQYF.

The chain employs TRBV2 and TRBJ1-2; D perhaps matches TRBD1 (6 bases). The V end lost 6 bases, the J end lost 5 bases, and 13 bases lay between the germline ends. The CDR3 length is 13 residues. Germline V gives CDR1 SNHLY, CDR2 FYNNEI. CDR3 DNA sequence: TGTGCCAGCAGCGCTCAGGGGTGGTATGGCTACACCTTC. Translating gives CASSAQGWYGYTF.

As concerns this clone: Relative to the germline gene, one junction end is altered; a read error may explain this. The gene calls are TRBV28 and TRBJ1-2; D is ambiguous. CDR1 is MDHEN and CDR2 is SYDVKM in the germline V gene. The CDR3 totals 10 residues. The CDR3 reads CASSSSGPIF. The CDR3, as DNA: TGTGCCAGCAGCTCTTCCGGCCCGATCTTC.

The chain couples TRBV9 to TRBJ1-2, with D uncertain. The CDR3 contains 14 residues. The germline gives CDR1 SGDLS, CDR2 YYNGEE. V gave up 1 base and J gave up 8 bases, with 15 bases separating them. The CDR3, as DNA: TGTGCCAGCAGCGTAAGACAAAACCCCTCGGGCTACACCTTC. This translates into CASSVRQNPSGYTF. Drawing the rest from reference TRBV9 and TRBJ1-2, the complete variable domain is DSGVTQTPKHLITATGQRVTLRCSPRSGDLSVYWYQQSLDQGLQFLIQYYNGEERAKGNILERFSAQQFPDLHSELNLSSLELGDSALYFCASSVRQNPSGYTFGSGTRLTVV.

This chain uses TRBV11-2 with TRBJ2-1, with D unresolved. V lost 5 bases and J lost 6, with 8 bases in between. There are 12 residues in the CDR3. CDR1 SGHAT and CDR2 FQNNGV come from the germline V gene. CDR3 loop: CASSPLRNEQFF. Here the CDR3 DNA reads TGTGCCAGCAGCCCCCTCCGCAATGAGCAGTTCTTC.

The chain carries TRBV30 and TRBJ1-1; TRBD1 matches 8 bases. Trimming at V came to 0 bases and at J to 1 base, leaving 1 base not matched to a gene. CDR3 length equals 14 residues. Germline loops: CDR1 GTSNPN, CDR2 SVGIG (reference sequence). The CDR3: CAWSVGQGNTEAFF. DNA for the CDR3: TGTGCCTGGAGTGTAGGACAGGGGAACACTGAAGCTTTCTTT.

The chain links TRBV5-1 to TRBJ2-2; tentatively, D is TRBD1 (6 bases). V lost 4 bases and J 4 bases, leaving 8 bases between the germline ends. This CDR3 is built from 13 residues. Germline CDR1 SGHRS, CDR2 YFSETQ. The chain's CDR3 is CASSNRVTGELFF. CDR3 DNA sequence: TGCGCCAGCAGCAACAGGGTCACCGGGGAGCTGTTTTTT.

This clone was picked up one time. The chain couples TRBV10-3 to TRBJ2-3; D may be TRBD2 (6 bases). This CDR3 has 15 amino acids. With 11 bases removed from V and 4 bases from J, the gap between germline ends came to 22 bases. Germline V CDR1 and CDR2: ENHRY, SYGVKD. The CDR3 nucleotides read TGTGCCTCCGCGGGGCAACAGGTGCAGCCAGATACGCAGTATTTT. Its protein is CASAGQQVQPDTQYF.

The V gene is TRBV28, the J gene TRBJ2-7; weak D call: TRBD1 (6 bases). V was trimmed by 5 bases and J by 2 bases, leaving 13 bases between them. The germline CDR1 and CDR2 sequences are MDHEN and SYDVKM. The CDR3 consists of 14 residues. DNA for the CDR3: TGTGCCAGCAGTCGGACAGAAACTCCCTACGAGCAGTACTTC. This sequence encodes CASSRTETPYEQYF.

This chain connects TRBV4-1 to TRBJ2-3; D is uncertain. With 1 base removed from V and 1 base from J, the gap between germline ends came to 21 bases. CDR1 and CDR2 (germline): MGHRA, YSYEKL. The CDR3 is 19 residues long. The CDR3: CASSQGGLRAPGGTDTQYF. CDR3 DNA sequence: TGCGCCAGCAGCCAAGGTGGCCTAAGGGCACCTGGGGGCACAGATACGCAGTATTTT.

The chain employs TRBV5-4 and TRBJ2-7; possible D gene TRBD2, 6 bases. The CDR3 runs 14 residues. The V gene lost 4 bases and the J gene lost 7 bases, with 18 bases spanning the gap. Germline CDR1 is SGHNT and CDR2 is YYREEE (reference sequence). Written as DNA, the CDR3 is TGTGCCAGCAGCCCGAGGGGAGGAGATTGGGAGCAGTACTTC. This translates into CASSPRGGDWEQYF.

CDR3 region: CASSLGVGASTDTQYF. Written as DNA, the CDR3 is TGCGCCAGCAGCTTGGGTGTGGGAGCTAGCACAGATACGCAGTATTTT. The rearrangement uses TRBV5-1 and TRBJ2-3; tentatively, D is TRBD2 (5 bases). Deletions cut 0 bases from V and 0 bases from J, with 11 bases between. This CDR3 is built from 16 residues. Germline assignment: CDR1 SGHRS and CDR2 YFSETQ.

This chain joins TRBV6-5 and TRBJ1-3; D gene ambiguous. The V gene lost 5 bases and the J gene lost 6 bases, with 5 bases spanning the gap. CDR3 size: 11 residues. Germline lookup yields CDR1 MNHEY and CDR2 SVGAGI. This CDR3 is CASSNVNTIYF. The CDR3, as DNA: TGTGCCAGCAGTAACGTAAACACCATATATTTT.

This chain uses TRBV6-5 with TRBJ2-7, with TRBD1 matching over 9 bases. The germline gives CDR1 MNHEY, CDR2 SVGAGI. The CDR3 has 15 amino acids. Germline trimming cut 5 bases from V and 3 bases from J; bases unmatched to any gene: 8. The CDR3 coding sequence is TGTGCCAGCAGTCCCTACCGGGACAGGGTCTACGAGCAGTACTTC. This gives the protein CASSPYRDRVYEQYF.

The chain couples TRBV19 to TRBJ1-6; D not certain. Germline CDR1 is LNHDA and CDR2 is SQIVND (reference sequence). This CDR3 is built from 13 residues. Trimming took off 3 bases at V and 10 bases at J, with 10 bases between the two ends. The CDR3: CASSIERVSPLHF. For the CDR3, the DNA is TGTGCCAGTAGTATCGAGAGAGTCTCACCCCTCCACTTT.

J is TRBJ2-4 and V is TRBV27; tentatively, D is TRBD2 (6 bases). The CDR3 runs 17 residues. V was pared by 4 bases and J by 0 bases, with 16 bases between. The germline gives CDR1 MNHEY, CDR2 SMNVEV (reference sequence). The CDR3 here is CASSSDYRTSAKNIQYF. The DNA for the CDR3 is TGTGCCAGCAGTTCGGACTACAGGACTTCAGCCAAAAACATTCAGTACTTC.